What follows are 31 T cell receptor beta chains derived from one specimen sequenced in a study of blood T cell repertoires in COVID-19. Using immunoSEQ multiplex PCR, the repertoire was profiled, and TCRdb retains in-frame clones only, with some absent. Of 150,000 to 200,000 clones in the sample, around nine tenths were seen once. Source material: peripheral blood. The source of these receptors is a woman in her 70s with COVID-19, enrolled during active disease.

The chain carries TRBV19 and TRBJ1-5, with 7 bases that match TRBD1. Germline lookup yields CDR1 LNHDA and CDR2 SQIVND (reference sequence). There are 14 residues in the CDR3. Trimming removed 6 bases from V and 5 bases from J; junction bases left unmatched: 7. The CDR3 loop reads CASRTDREHQPQHF. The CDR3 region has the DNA TGTGCCAGTAGAACTGACAGGGAACATCAGCCCCAGCATTTT.

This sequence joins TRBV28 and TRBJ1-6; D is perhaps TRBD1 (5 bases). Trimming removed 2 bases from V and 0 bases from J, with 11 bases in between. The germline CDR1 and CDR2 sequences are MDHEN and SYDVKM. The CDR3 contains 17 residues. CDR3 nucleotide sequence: TGTGCCAGCAGTTTAAGGCAGGGAAGCTCCTATAATTCACCCCTCCACTTT. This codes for CASSLRQGSSYNSPLHF.

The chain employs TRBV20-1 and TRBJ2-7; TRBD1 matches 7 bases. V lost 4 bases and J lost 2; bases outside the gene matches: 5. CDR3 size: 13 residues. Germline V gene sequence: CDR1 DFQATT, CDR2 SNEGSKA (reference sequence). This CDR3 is CSAIDRATYEQYF. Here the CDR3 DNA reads TGCAGTGCTATTGACAGGGCAACCTACGAGCAGTACTTC.

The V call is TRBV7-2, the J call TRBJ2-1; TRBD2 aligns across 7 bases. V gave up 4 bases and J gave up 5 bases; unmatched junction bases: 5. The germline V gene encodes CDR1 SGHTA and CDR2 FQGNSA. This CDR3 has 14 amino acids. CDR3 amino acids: CASSSGGVNNEQFF. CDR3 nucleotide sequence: TGTGCCAGCAGCTCTGGGGGGGTAAACAATGAGCAGTTCTTC.

CDR3 residues: CSASRTSGTTGELFF. The CDR3 DNA reads TGCAGTGCTAGTAGGACTAGCGGAACAACCGGGGAGCTGTTTTTT. The chain couples TRBV20-1 to TRBJ2-2; 10 positions match TRBD2. The V segment lost 3 bases and the J segment 5 bases; nucleotides outside the gene matches: 6. This CDR3 is 15 amino acids long. Germline V gene sequence: CDR1 DFQATT, CDR2 SNEGSKA (reference sequence).

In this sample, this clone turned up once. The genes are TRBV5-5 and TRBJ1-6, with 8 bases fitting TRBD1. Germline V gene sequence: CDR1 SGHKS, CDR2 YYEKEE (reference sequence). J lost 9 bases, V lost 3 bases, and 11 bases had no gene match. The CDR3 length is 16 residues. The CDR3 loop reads CASSWNPGGTGSPLHF. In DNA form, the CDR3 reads TGTGCCAGCAGCTGGAACCCAGGGGGCACGGGTTCACCCCTCCACTTT.

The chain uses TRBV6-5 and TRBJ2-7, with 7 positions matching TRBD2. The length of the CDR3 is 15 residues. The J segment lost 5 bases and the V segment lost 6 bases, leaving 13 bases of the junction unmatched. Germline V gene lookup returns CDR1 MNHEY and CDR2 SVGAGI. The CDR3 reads CASREDRMGRDEQYF. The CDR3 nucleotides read TGTGCCAGCAGGGAGGACCGAATGGGGAGGGACGAGCAGTACTTC.

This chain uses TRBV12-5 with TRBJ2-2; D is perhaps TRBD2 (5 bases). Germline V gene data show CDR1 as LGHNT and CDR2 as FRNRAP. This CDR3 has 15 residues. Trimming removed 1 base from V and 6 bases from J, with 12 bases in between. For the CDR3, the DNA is TGTGCTAGTGGTTTGGCCACGACGGGATCCGGGGAGCTGTTTTTT. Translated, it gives CASGLATTGSGELFF.

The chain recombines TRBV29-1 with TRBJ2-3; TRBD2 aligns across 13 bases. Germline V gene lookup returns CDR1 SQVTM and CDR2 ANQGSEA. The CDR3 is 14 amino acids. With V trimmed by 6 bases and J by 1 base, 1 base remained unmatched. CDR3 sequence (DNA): TGCAGCGTCGGGACTAGCGGGGGCACAGATACGCAGTATTTT. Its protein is CSVGTSGGTDTQYF.

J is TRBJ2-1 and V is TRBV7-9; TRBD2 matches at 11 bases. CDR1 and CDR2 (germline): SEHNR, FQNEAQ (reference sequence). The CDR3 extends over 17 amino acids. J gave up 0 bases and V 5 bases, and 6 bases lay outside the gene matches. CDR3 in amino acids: CASSTSSGGRSYNEQFF. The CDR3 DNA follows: TGTGCCAGCAGCACCTCTAGCGGGGGGCGCTCCTACAATGAGCAGTTCTTC.

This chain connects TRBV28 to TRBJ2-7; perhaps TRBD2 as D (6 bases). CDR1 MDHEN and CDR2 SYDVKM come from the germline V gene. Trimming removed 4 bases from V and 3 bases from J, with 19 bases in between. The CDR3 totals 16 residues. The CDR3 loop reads CASSSPKGRGLYEQYF. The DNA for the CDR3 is TGTGCCAGCAGTTCCCCTAAAGGGCGGGGCCTCTACGAGCAGTACTTC.

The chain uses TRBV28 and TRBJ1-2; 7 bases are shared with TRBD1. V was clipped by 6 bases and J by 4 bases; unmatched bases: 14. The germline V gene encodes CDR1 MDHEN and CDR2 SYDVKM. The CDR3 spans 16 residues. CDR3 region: CASSVNRGAGVYGYTF. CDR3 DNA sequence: TGTGCCAGCAGCGTCAACAGGGGAGCGGGAGTCTATGGCTACACCTTC.

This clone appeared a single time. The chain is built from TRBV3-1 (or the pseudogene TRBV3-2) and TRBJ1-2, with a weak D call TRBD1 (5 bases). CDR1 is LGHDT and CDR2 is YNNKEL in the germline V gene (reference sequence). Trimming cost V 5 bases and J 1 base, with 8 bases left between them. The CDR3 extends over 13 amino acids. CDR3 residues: CASSSRVNYGYTF. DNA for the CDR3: TGTGCCAGCAGCTCCAGGGTTAACTATGGCTACACCTTC.

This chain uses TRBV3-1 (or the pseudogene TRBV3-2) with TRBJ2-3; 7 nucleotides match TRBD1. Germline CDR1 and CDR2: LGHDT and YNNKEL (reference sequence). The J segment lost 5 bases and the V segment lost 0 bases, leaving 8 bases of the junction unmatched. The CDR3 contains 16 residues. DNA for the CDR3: TGTGCCAGCAGCCAAGATGGCAGGGGGATGTTAGATACGCAGTATTTT. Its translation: CASSQDGRGMLDTQYF.

CDR3 amino acids: CASSERTGLHTDTQYF. DNA for the CDR3: TGTGCCAGCAGTGAGCGAACGGGACTCCACACAGATACGCAGTATTTT. V and J are TRBV6-1 and TRBJ2-3; D is possibly TRBD2 (6 bases). CDR3 length: 16 amino acids. The V end was cut by 3 bases, the J end by 2 bases, with 15 bases between. Germline CDR1 and CDR2: MNHNS and SASEGT.

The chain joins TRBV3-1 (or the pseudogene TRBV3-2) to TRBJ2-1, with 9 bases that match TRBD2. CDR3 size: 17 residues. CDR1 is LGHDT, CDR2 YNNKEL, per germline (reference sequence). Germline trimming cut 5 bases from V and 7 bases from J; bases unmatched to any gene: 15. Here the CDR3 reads CASSSPWARGGGNEQFF. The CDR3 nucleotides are TGTGCCAGCAGCTCTCCTTGGGCGCGGGGGGGAGGTAATGAGCAGTTCTTC.

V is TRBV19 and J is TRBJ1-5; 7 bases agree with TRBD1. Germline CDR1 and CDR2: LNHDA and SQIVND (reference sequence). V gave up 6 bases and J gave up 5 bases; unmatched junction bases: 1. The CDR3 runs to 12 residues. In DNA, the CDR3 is TGTGCCAGTAGCGACAGGGATCAGCCCCAGCATTTT. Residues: CASSDRDQPQHF.

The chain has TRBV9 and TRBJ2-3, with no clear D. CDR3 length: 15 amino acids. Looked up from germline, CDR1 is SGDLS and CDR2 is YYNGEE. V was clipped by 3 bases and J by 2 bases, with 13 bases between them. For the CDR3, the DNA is TGTGCCAGCAGCGCCGCCGTGCGCTCCACAGATACGCAGTATTTT. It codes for CASSAAVRSTDTQYF.

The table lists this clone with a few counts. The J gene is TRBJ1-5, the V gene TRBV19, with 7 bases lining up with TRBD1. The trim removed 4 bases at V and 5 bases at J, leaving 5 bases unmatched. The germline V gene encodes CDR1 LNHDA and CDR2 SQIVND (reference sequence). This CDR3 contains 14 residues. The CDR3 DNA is TGTGCCAGTAGTACCAGGGGGGCTCATCAGCCCCAGCATTTT. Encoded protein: CASSTRGAHQPQHF.

CDR3 sequence: CASSQDSGSTDTQYF. DNA of the CDR3: TGTGCCAGCAGCCAAGATAGCGGGTCCACAGATACGCAGTATTTT. The chain recombines TRBV4-2 with TRBJ2-3; TRBD2 agrees at 7 bases. The CDR3 consists of 15 residues. Germline V CDR1 and CDR2: LGHNA, YNFKEQ. V lost 0 bases and J lost 2; bases outside the gene matches: 2.

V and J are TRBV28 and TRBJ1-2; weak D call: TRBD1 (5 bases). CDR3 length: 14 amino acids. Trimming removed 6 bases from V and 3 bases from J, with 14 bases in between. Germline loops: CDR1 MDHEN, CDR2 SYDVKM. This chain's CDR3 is CASRGTPGDYGYTF. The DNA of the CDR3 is TGTGCCAGCAGGGGGACCCCGGGAGACTATGGCTACACCTTC.

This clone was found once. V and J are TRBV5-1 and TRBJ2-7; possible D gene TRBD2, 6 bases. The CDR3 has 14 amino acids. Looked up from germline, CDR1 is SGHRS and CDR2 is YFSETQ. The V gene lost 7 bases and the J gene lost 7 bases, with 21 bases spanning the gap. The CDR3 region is CASSVGGRTVEQYF. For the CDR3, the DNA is TGCGCCAGCTCTGTGGGGGGACGCACTGTGGAGCAGTACTTC.

The CDR3 DNA reads as TGTGCCAGCAGCCCCTACAGGGGGGAGGAGACCCAGTACTTC. Translated: CASSPYRGEETQYF. The chain employs TRBV11-2 and TRBJ2-5, with TRBD1 matching 8 bases. Germline CDR1 and CDR2: SGHAT and FQNNGV. The CDR3 totals 14 residues. Trimming removed 5 bases from V and 5 bases from J; junction bases left unmatched: 7.

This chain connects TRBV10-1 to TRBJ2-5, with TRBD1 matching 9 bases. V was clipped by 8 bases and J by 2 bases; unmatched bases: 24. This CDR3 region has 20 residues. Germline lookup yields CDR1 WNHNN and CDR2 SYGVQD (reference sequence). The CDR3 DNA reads TGCGCCAGCGCCCGAGGGGAGGACAGGGGAAGTGCTTCCCCTCAAGAGACCCAGTACTTC. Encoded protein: CASARGEDRGSASPQETQYF.

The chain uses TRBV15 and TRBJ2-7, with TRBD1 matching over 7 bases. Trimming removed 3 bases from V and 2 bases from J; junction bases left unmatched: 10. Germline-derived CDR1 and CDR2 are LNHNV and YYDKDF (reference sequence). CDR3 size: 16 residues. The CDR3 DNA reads TGTGCCACCAGCAGTAGCCGGGACAGATCCGCCTACGAGCAGTACTTC. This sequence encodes CATSSSRDRSAYEQYF.

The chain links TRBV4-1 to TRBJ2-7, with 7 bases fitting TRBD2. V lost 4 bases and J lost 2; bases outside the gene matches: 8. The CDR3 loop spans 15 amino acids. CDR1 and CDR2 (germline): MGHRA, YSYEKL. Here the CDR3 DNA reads TGCGCCAGCAGCCGACTGACTAGCAGACCCTACGAGCAGTACTTC. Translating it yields CASSRLTSRPYEQYF.

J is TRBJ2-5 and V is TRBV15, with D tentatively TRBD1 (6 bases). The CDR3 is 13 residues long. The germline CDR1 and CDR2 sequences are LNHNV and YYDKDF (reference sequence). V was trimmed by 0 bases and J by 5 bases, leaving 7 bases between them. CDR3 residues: CATSRDRGETQYF. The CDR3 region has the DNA TGTGCCACCAGCAGAGATAGGGGGGAGACCCAGTACTTC.

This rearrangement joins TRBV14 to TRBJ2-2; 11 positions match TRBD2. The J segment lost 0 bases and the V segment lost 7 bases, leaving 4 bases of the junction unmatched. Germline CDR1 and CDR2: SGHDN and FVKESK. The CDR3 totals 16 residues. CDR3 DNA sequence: TGTGCCAGCACCCCGGGACTAGCGGCGAACACCGGGGAGCTGTTTTTT. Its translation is CASTPGLAANTGELFF.

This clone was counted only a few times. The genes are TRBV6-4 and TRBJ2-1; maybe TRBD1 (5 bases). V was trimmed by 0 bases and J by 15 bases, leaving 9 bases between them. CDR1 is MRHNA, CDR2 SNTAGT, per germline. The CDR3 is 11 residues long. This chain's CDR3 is CASSDSGVRFF. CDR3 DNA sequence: TGTGCCAGCAGTGACTCAGGGGTACGGTTCTTC.

CDR3 amino acids: CASSDFGTGGWNEQFF. The CDR3 DNA reads TGTGCCAGTAGTGACTTTGGGACAGGGGGCTGGAATGAGCAGTTCTTC. The chain has TRBV19 and TRBJ2-1; 12 nucleotides align to TRBD1. V was clipped by 5 bases and J by 7 bases; unmatched bases: 9. Germline CDR1 and CDR2: LNHDA and SQIVND (reference sequence). The CDR3 extends over 16 amino acids.

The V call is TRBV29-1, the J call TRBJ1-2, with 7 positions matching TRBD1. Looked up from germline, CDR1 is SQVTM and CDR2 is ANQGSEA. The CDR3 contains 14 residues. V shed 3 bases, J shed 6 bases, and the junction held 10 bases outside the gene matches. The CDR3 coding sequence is TGCAGCGTTGAGGTCCCCGAGGGGGCAGATGGCTACACCTTC. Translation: CSVEVPEGADGYTF. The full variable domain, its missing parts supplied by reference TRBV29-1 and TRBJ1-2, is SAVISQKPSRDICQRGTSLTIQCQVDSQVTMMFWYRQQPGQSLTLIATANQGSEATYESGFVIDKFPISRPNLTFSTLTVSNMSPEDSSIYLCSVEVPEGADGYTFGSGTRLTVV.